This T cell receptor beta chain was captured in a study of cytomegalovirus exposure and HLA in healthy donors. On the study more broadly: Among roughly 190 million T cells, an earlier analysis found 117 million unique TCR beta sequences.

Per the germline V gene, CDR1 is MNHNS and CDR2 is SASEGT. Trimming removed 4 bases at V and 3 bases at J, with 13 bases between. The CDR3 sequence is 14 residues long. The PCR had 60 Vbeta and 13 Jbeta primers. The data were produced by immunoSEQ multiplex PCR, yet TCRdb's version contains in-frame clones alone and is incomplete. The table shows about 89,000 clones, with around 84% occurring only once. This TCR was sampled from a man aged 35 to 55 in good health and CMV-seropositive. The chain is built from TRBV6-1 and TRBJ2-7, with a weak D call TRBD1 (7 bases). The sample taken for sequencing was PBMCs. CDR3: CASSGQGGNYEQYF. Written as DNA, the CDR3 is TGTGCCAGCAGTGGACAGGGAGGCAACTACGAGCAGTACTTC.